The sample holds one count of the clone carrying this TCR beta chain. This sample is drawn from a study of blood T cell repertoires in COVID-19. Study in general: Acute and convalescent COVID-19 samples came from the United States, Italy and Spain.

Original processing notes: Reference gene primer amplification gave nucleated cell count estimates. Here immunoSEQ multiplex PCR was the method, and the copy in TCRdb shows in-frame clones only, minus some. That table furnishes V, J and clone size, whereas the DNA furnished D and trimming. Here the sample spans roughly 330,000 clones, roughly 90% being singletons. Per the germline V gene, CDR1 is SGHAT and CDR2 is FQNNGV. The CDR3 covers 18 residues. V was clipped by 1 base and J by 2 bases; unmatched bases: 11. The chain combines TRBV11-2 with TRBJ2-1; 7 bases are shared with TRBD2. The sequence came from a man aged 18 to 30 who had recovered from COVID-19. The sample consisted of peripheral blood. The chain's CDR3 is CASSLGSYRDYAYNEQFF. In DNA, the CDR3 is TGTGCCAGCAGCTTAGGTTCGTACCGGGACTACGCCTACAATGAGCAGTTCTTC.